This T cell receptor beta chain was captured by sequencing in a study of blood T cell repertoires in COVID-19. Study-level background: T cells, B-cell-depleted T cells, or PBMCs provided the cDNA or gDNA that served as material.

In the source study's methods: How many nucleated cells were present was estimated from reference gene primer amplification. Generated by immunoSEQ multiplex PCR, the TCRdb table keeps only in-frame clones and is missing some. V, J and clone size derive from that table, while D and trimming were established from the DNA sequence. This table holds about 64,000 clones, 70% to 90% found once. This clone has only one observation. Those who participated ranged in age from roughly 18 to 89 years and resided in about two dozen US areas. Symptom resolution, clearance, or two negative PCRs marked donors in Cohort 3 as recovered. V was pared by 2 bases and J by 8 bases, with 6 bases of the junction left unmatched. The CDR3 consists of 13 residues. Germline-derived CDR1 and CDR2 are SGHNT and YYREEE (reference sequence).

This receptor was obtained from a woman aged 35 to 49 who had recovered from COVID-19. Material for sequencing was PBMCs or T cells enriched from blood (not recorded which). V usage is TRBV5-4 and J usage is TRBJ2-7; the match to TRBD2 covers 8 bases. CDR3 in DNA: TGTGCCAGCAGCTTTCGGACTAGCCCCCAGCAGTACTTC. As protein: CASSFRTSPQQYF.